This T cell receptor (beta chain) originates from a study of shared clonotypes between healthy human individuals. There were no recent acute infections or vaccinations among the donors, who were healthy HIV-negative adults. The CD4+ fraction was divided into a CD45RA+ naive subset and a CD45RA-negative memory subset. This table comes from immunoSEQ multiplex PCR, and its TCRdb copy is limited to in-frame clones, with some not included. The table records approximately 330,000 clones, roughly 80% of them present only once. Findings and caveats of the study: The sampled material consisted only of blood, and tissue repertoires are likely to differ. Non-shared clonotypes were found to have lower generation probabilities than the clonotypes that were shared by all four of the sorted-subset donors.

About this clone itself: Its antigen is currently unknown.

The CDR3 sequence is 14 residues long. Germline V gene sequence: CDR1 SGHKS, CDR2 YYEKEE (reference sequence). J lost 0 bases, V lost 4 bases, and 3 bases had no gene match. This TCR was recovered from a man between 25 and 39 years old in good health. Input material: memory CD4+ T cells sorted from blood. The subset is: CD45RA-negative fraction. The chain has TRBV5-5 and TRBJ1-2; TRBD1 matches 7 bases. The CDR3 here is CASSPGQSNYGYTF. For the CDR3, the DNA is TGTGCCAGCAGCCCGGGACAGTCTAACTATGGCTACACCTTC. Full variable domain (outside the CDR3, taken from reference TRBV5-5 and TRBJ1-2): DAGVTQSPTHLIKTRGQQVTLRCSPISGHKSVSWYQQVLGQGPQFIFQYYEKEERGRGNFPDRFSARQFPNYSSELNVNALLLGDSALYLCASSPGQSNYGYTFGSGTRLTVV.